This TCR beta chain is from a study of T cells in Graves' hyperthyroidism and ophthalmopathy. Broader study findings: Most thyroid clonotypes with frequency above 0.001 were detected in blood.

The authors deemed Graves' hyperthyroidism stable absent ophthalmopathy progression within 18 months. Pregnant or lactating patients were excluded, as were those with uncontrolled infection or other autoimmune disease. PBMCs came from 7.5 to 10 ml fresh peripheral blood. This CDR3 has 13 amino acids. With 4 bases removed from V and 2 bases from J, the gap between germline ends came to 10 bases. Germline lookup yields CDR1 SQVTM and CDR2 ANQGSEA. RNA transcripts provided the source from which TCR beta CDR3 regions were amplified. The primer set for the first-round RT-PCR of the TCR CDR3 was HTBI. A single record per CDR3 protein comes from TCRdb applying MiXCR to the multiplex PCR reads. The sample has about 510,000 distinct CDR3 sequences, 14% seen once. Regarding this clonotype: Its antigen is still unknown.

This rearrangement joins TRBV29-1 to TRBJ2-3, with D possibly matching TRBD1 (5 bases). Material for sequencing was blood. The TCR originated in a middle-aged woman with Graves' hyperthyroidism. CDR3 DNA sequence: TGCAGCGTTGGTAAGGGGCCCACAGATACGCAGTATTTT. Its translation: CSVGKGPTDTQYF.